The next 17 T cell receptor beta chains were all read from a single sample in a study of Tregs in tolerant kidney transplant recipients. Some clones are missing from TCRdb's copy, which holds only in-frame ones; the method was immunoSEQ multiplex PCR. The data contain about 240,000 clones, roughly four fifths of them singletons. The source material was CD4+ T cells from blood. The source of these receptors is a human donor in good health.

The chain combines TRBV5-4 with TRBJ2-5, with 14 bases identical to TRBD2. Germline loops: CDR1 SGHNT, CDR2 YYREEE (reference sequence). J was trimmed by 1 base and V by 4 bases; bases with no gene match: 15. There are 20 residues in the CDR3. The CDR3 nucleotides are TGTGCCAGCAGCCCACTCGGACAAAGGACTAGCGGGAGGTCCCAAGAGACCCAGTACTTC. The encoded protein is CASSPLGQRTSGRSQETQYF.

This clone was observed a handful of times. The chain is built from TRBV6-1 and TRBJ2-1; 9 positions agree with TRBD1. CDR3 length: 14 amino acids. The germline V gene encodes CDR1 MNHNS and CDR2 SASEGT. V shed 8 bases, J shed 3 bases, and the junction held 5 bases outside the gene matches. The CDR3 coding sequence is TGTGCCAGCCCCCGGGACAGGGACTACAATGAGCAGTTCTTC. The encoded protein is CASPRDRDYNEQFF.

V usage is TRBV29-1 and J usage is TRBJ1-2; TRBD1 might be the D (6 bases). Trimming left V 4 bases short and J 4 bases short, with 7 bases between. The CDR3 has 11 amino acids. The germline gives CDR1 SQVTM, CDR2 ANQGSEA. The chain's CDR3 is CSVVRGYGYTF. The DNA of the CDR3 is TGCAGCGTTGTCAGGGGCTATGGCTACACCTTC.

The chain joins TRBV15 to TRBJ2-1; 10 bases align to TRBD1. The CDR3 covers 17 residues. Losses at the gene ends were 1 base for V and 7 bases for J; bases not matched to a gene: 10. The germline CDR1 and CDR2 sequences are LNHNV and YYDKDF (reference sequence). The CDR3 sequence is CATSRAPRQGARNEQFF. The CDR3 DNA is TGTGCCACCAGCAGAGCTCCTCGACAGGGGGCGAGGAATGAGCAGTTCTTC.

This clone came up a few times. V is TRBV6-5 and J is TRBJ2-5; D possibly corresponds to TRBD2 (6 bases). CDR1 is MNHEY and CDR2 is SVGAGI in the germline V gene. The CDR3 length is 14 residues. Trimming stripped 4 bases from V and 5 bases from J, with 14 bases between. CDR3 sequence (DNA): TGTGCCAGCAGTTTTACCGGTCGGGGGGAGACCCAGTACTTC. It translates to CASSFTGRGETQYF.

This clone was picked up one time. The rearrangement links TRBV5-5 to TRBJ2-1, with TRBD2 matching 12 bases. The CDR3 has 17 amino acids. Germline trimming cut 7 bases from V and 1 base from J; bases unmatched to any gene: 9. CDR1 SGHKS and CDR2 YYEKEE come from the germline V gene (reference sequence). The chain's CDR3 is CASGRLAGVLSYNEQFF. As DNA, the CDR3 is TGTGCCAGCGGCAGACTAGCGGGGGTACTATCCTACAATGAGCAGTTCTTC.

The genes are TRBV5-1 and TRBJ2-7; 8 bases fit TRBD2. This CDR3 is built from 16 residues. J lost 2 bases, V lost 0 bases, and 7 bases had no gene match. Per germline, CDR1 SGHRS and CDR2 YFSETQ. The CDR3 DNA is TGCGCCAGCAGCTTGGGTGGCGGGAGGACCCCCTACGAGCAGTACTTC. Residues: CASSLGGGRTPYEQYF.

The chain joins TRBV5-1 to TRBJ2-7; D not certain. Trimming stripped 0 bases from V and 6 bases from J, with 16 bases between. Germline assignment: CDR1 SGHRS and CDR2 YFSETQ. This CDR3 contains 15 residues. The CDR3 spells CASSLAVAGGREQYF. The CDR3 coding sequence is TGCGCCAGCAGCTTGGCGGTGGCCGGCGGTCGCGAGCAGTACTTC.

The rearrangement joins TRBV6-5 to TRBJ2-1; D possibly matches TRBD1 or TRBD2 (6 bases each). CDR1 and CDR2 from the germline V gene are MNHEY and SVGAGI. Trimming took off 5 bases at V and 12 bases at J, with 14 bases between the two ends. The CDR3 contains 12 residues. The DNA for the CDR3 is TGTGCCAGCAGTCGCGAGGGGGGCGGGCAGTTCTTC. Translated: CASSREGGGQFF.

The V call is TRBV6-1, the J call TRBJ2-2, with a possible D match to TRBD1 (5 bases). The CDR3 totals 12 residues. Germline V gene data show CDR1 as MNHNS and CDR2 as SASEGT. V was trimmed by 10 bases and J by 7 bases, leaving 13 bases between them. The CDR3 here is CAIAREIGELFF. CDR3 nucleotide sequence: TGTGCCATCGCCAGGGAAATCGGGGAGCTGTTTTTT.

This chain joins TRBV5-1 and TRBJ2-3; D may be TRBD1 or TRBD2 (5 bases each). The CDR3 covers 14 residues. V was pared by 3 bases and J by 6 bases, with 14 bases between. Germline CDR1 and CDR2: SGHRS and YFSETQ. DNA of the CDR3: TGCGCCAGCAGCTCGAGACACTGGGGGGATACGCAGTATTTT. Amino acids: CASSSRHWGDTQYF.

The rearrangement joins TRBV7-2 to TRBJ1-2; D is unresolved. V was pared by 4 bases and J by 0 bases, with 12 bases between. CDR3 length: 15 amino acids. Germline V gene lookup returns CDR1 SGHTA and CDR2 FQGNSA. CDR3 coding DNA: TGTGCCAGCAGCTCCCCAGAGCGTGCTAACTATGGCTACACCTTC. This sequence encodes CASSSPERANYGYTF.

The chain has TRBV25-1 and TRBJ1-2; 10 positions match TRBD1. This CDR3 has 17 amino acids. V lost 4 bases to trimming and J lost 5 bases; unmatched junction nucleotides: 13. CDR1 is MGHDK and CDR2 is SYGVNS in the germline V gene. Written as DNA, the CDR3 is TGTGCCAGCAGTGGGGGGACAGGGGCAGGACCTGGTTATGGCTACACCTTC. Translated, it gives CASSGGTGAGPGYGYTF.

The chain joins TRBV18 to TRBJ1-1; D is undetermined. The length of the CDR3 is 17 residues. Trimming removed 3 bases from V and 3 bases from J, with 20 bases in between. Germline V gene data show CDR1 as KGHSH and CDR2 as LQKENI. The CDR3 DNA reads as TGTGCCAGCTCACCGTTCACTCCGGGGAGGATAGACACTGAAGCTTTCTTT. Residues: CASSPFTPGRIDTEAFF.

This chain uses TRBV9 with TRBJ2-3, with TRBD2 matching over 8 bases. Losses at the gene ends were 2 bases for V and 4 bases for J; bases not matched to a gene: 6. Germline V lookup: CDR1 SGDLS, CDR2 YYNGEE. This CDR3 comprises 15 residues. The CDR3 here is CASSVRLAGSDTQYF. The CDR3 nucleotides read TGTGCCAGCAGCGTGCGGCTAGCGGGCTCAGATACGCAGTATTTT.

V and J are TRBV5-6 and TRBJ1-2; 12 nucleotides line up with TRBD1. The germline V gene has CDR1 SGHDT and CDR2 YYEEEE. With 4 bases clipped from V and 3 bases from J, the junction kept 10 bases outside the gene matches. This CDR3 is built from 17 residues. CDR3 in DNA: TGTGCCAGCAGCGACCCGGGACAGGGGGCGGCGGACTATGGCTACACCTTC. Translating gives CASSDPGQGAADYGYTF.

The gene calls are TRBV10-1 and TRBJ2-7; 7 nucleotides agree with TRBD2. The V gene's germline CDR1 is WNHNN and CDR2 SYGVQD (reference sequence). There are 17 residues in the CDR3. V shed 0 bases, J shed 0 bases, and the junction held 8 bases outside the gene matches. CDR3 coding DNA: TGCGCCAGCAGTGAGTCCGTGGGGGAGGGCCTCTCCTACGAGCAGTACTTC. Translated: CASSESVGEGLSYEQYF.